This passage covers 5 T cell receptor beta chains from one sample sequenced in a study of regulatory T cells in long-lasting Graves disease. Arm-PCR of CDR3 regions and iRepertoire HTBI primers were the basis on which TCR beta libraries were built. TCRdb independently ran MiXCR on the multiplex PCR reads; one entry per CDR3 protein. Here the sample spans some 230,000 distinct CDR3 sequences, 15% to 20% being singletons. The sample's time point: newly diagnosed GD, antithyroid drugs for less than 3 months. Making the TCR library involved RNA that had been extracted from PBMCs. The sample was peripheral blood mononuclear cells (PBMCs), taken at new diagnosis, from a patient treated with antithyroid drugs. Source of these receptors: a female donor with Graves disease.

This clonotype was picked up many times. This chain connects TRBV12-3 or TRBV12-4 to TRBJ2-3; D call uncertain. The length of the CDR3 is 14 residues. Between the trimmed V and J ends, which lost 5 bases and 2 bases, there was a span of 11 bases. The CDR3 DNA follows: TGTGCCAGCAGTCCCCGAGAGACCACAGATACGCAGTATTTT. Its translation is CASSPRETTDTQYF.

In its sample, this clonotype was seen a few times. The chain joins TRBV13 to TRBJ2-5; 7 positions agree with TRBD2. V lost 4 bases and J lost 4; bases outside the gene matches: 3. CDR1 and CDR2 from the germline V gene are PRHDT and FYEKMQ (reference sequence). CDR3 length: 13 residues. The CDR3 protein is CASSSPSGETQYF. The CDR3 nucleotides read TGTGCCAGCAGCTCTCCTAGCGGAGAGACCCAGTACTTC.

This clonotype has a count of ten or more. The chain carries TRBV20-1 and TRBJ2-7; D remains unclear. The ends were cut back, 0 bases at V and 3 bases at J, with 6 bases in the middle. Germline V gene data show CDR1 as DFQATT and CDR2 as SNEGSKA (reference sequence). The CDR3 spans 12 residues. Here the CDR3 DNA reads TGCAGTGCTAGAGATCAGTACTACGAGCAGTACTTC. Amino acids: CSARDQYYEQYF.

This clonotype showed up just a few times. This may stem from a read error, because a much larger clone lies one nucleotide away. No conserved phenylalanine or tryptophan ends this CDR3, so it is likely a read error. The V call is TRBV9, the J call TRBJ1-2, with D possibly matching TRBD1 (5 bases). The CDR3 has 15 amino acids. V shed 4 bases and J shed 1 base, with 14 bases lying between them. Germline V lookup: CDR1 SGDLS, CDR2 YYNGEE. CDR3 sequence: CASSTRGLGNYGYTS. DNA for the CDR3: TGTGCCAGCAGCACAAGGGGTCTGGGTAACTATGGCTACACCTCC.

This clonotype was observed a handful of times. A clone one base away is much larger, so this may be a read error. This sequence joins TRBV2 and TRBJ2-3; D is uncertain. Germline assignment: CDR1 SNHLY and CDR2 FYNNEI. CDR3 length: 14 amino acids. The V end was cut by 5 bases, the J end by 2 bases, with 11 bases between. The CDR3 DNA reads as TGTGCCAGCAGTCCTCACCCAACCACAGATACGCAGTATTTT. Translation gives CASSPHPTTDTQYF. The complete variable domain, with remaining parts taken from reference TRBV2 and TRBJ2-3, reads EPEVTQTPSHQVTQMGQEVILRCVPISNHLYFYWYRQILGQKVEFLVSFYNNEISEKSEIFDDQFSVERPDGSNFTLKIRSTKLEDSAMYFCASSPHPTTDTQYFGPGTRLTVL.